The T cell receptor beta chain described here comes from a study of cytomegalovirus exposure and HLA in healthy donors (dated by TCRdb to between 2016 and 2019). Regarding the research as a whole: According to an earlier analysis of a few hundred of the donors, 200 million or so T cells yielded 95 million to 140 million unique TCR beta sequences and about 300 Gb of sequence data. An early release that covered about 600 HLA-typed donors contained around 300 gigabases of sequencing data and 85 million to 100 million unique TCR sequences. Among the roughly 400 genotyped donors, about 83% belonged to the genetic ancestry cluster associated with self-reported Caucasian donors. The study was designed to test whether signatures of past pathogen exposure could be identified by cataloging public T cell receptors. The study profiled the T cell repertoires of more than 500 subjects by immunosequencing and related them to cytomegalovirus serostatus. A separate validation cohort of some 130 different subjects was used in addition to the 666-subject first cohort. High-throughput TCR immunosequencing, statistical association of individual TCRs with disease status, and machine learning were combined to predict cytomegalovirus infection status. In a later analysis, previously published TCR beta repertoires from 550 to 700 donors were re-analyzed and high-resolution HLA genotyping was added so that TCR occurrence patterns could be studied. The later analysis used no new phenotypic data to find candidate immune exposures, relying instead on TCR beta sequences and their occurrence across donors. An earlier analysis of several hundred of the donors used high-throughput TCR beta sequencing to judge whether each TCR beta V gene segment behaved as functional or pseudogenic. Alongside the repertoire data, information on donor age, sex, ethnicity and CMV serostatus was compiled. In a later genetic analysis, genome-wide SNP genotypes for about three fifths of the 666 donors were used, and that subset was treated as a discovery cohort. Every discovery cohort repertoire had been produced on one sequencing platform. HLA typing included class I and class II loci at four-digit resolution. Typing coverage varied by locus: roughly 629-640 donors for A, B, C, DRB1 and DQB1; more than 500 for DQA1; over 600 for DPA1; around 450 for DPB1. Four or five DR-DQ haplotypes were handled as single units for association and clustering, since linkage in the cohort was strong. Across approximately 400 genotyped donors of the cohort, an average of about 240,000 unique TCR beta nucleotide sequences per donor were sequenced, and 15% to 20% of those sequences were non-productive. What the study reported, not specific to this receptor: Several of the top co-occurrence clusters appeared to be linked to parvovirus B19, influenza, CMV and Epstein-Barr virus, according to a later analysis. In a later genetic analysis, fewer N-insertions in productive TCRs were reported among donors in an Asian-associated ancestry cluster than the approximately 630-donor mean. The 87-base-pair reads could not distinguish some IMGT-functional V segments, including TRBV6-2 and TRBV6-3, so those segments were excluded. A later analysis associated around 16,000 TCR beta sequences with specific HLA alleles at a false discovery rate of 0.05. A few of the identified cytomegalovirus-associated TCR beta chains were confirmed in vitro to be specific for cytomegalovirus antigens. The presence/absence analyses assumed that sequencing depth was roughly uniform across donors, and that assumption may not be true. Most TCR sequences were seen in very few donors, while some public TCRs were found in many individuals. Because counts were too low, about 15 rarely observed V segments, including chromosome 9 orphons, were left out of the earlier analysis of a few hundred of the donors. Immune exposure information for the cohort was limited to CMV serostatus. The classifier was reported to diagnose cytomegalovirus status with high specificity and sensitivity in both the original cohort and the validation cohort. A further reported finding was that TCR beta sequences accurately predicted the HLA-A and HLA-B alleles for most subjects in the first cohort. This cohort had only TCR beta chains sequenced, and the lack of alpha or paired-chain data limited which features could be detected. Because HLA typing was unavailable for some donors at each locus, only the typed subset was used in association tests. It was suggested by the authors that the approach could potentially be generalized to other disease states and immunological phenotypes. Most CMV-associated TCR beta chains appeared to be HLA-restricted in a later analysis, and the HLA associations seemed to be driven largely by CMV exposure. In an earlier analysis of approximately 590 of the donors, most TCR beta V segments appeared in productive rearrangements about 90% or about 30% of the time, broadly matching IMGT annotations. A cluster of highly shared sequence variants was judged likely to represent a technical artifact of the sequencing pipeline. Assigning TCR associations to individual alleles was difficult when HLA alleles, especially DR and DQ, strongly co-occurred. In a later analysis, the rate of TCR association differed among HLA loci, with DRB1 alleles having the most associated TCRs and HLA-C alleles having the fewest. In a later analysis, HLA-associated TCR beta chains were found to be more clonally expanded and to have lower generation probabilities than equally common non-associated chains. A total of 164 TCR beta chains were listed by the study as associated with cytomegalovirus. Linkage disequilibrium might explain the correlated functional status among segregating V segments, but an unknown experimental factor could not be excluded. An association between a missense DCLRE1C variant and V-gene and J-gene trimming of TCR beta chains was found in a later genetic analysis and replicated in an independent cohort.

Libraries came from the immunoSEQ multiplex PCR assay. A mixture of 60 forward primers for TCR Vbeta segments and 13 reverse primers for TCR Jbeta segments was used in the multiplex PCR. The CDR3 region of rearranged TCR beta genes was amplified from genomic DNA by a multiplex PCR assay. The amplified TCR beta libraries were sequenced on the Illumina HiSeq System as 87-base-pair reads. Per the source publication's procedure: A later analysis counted around 72 million unique TCR beta chains across the roughly 700 repertoires, and some 11 million of these chains were shared by at least two donors. Raw reads were error-corrected and collapsed into unique sequences with a nearest-neighbor algorithm that merged closely related sequences to remove PCR and sequencing errors. To assign V, D and J gene segments, CDR3 sequences were aligned to IMGT reference sequences. For a sequence to be retained, a match of at least six nucleotides to both a V gene segment and a J gene segment was required. A rearrangement was called productive if the CDR3 had no stop codons and remained in frame with V and J, and every other rearrangement was called non-productive. CDR3 was defined according to IMGT convention as the region running from the second conserved V-encoded cysteine to the conserved J-encoded phenylalanine. Sequences without an unambiguous match to a single V gene segment were excluded from the earlier analysis of about 630 of the donors. In an earlier analysis of approximately 590 of the donors, V segments were called functional above 56.7% productive rearrangements and were called segregating when the between-donor standard deviation exceeded 5%. A statistical classification framework was developed to diagnose cytomegalovirus status using the catalog of TCR beta chain sequences. A later analysis assigned V and J genes by comparing TCR nucleotide sequences with IMGT/GENE-DB human TR gene sequences. A later analysis assigned CDR3 sequences and most-parsimonious VDJ recombination scenarios with the TCRdist pipeline. In a later analysis, each TCR beta chain was defined by its CDR3 amino acid sequence together with its V-gene family, and reads lacking a unique V-gene family were excluded. To address suspected cross-contamination and a sequencing artifact, a later analysis removed roughly 580 highly shared, low-generation-probability nucleotide sequences. In a later analysis, a clonal expansion index for each public chain was calculated from normalized within-repertoire ranks of inferred template counts. Generation probabilities in a later analysis came from a VDJ recombination model fitted to out-of-frame rearrangements, and those results were checked against IGoR. Hypergeometric tests were used in a later analysis to score TCR-TCR, TCR-HLA and TCR-CMV co-occurrence, with a repertoire-size bias correction applied to the TCR pairs. To estimate false discovery rates, a later analysis permuted the HLA or CMV assignments 20 times. A later analysis grouped co-occurring TCRs with DBSCAN, adding TCRdist sequence similarity when clustering within HLA-allele-positive subsets. Co-occurrence clustering excluded repertoires with fewer than 30,000 or more than 120,000 public chains, plus five with anomalous nucleotide sharing. Sourced from immuneACCESS, this table was stored by TCRdb with only in-frame sequences that have V and J called. A share of the clones is absent; for the studies checked, an unresolved V gene accounts for under half, and the remainder has no known explanation. D and trimming come from the DNA, and the V and J calls and clone size come from that table. Within this sample are about 67,000 clones, with around four fifths of them counted one time only. Jointly, the top ten make up about 8.8% of the sample.

Regarding this clone: It lacks a known antigen. The input lacks base qualities; no much larger clone sits a single base away.

The cohort consisted of some 730 healthy bone marrow donors. All cohort members were sampled while nominally healthy, although unrecorded immune exposures were likely present. The donor was CMV seronegative and was included in the group of several hundred seronegative cohort members. A peripheral blood sample was collected from each donor, and TCR beta sequencing was performed on peripheral blood mononuclear cells. Genomic DNA extraction from the blood cell samples was performed with the Qiagen DNeasy Blood Extraction Kit. The germline V gene (reference sequence) provides CDR1 SEHNR and CDR2 FQNEAQ. Spanning cysteine to phenylalanine, the CDR3 consists of 17 amino acids. The entry retains the CDR3 DNA only, 51 bases that are in frame from base 1. V trim: 4 bases; J trim: 0 bases; unmatched bases: 7.

This sequence was found in a man in his forties or fifties in good health and CMV-seronegative. The source material was PBMCs. The chain links TRBV7-9 with TRBJ1-5; 9 central bases correspond to TRBD1. The CDR3 region reads CASSSSGTGYSNQPQHF. At the DNA level, the sequence is TGTGCCAGCAGCTCCTCCGGGACAGGGTATAGCAATCAGCCCCAGCATTTT.